This T cell receptor beta chain was recovered during a study of shared clonotypes between healthy human individuals. Every donor was a Caucasian adult from Nashville, Tennessee. This clone was seen a few times. The CDR3 covers 13 residues. The germline V gene has CDR1 SEHNR and CDR2 FQNEAQ (reference sequence). V dropped 3 bases and J dropped 8 bases, with 13 bases sitting between them. Sequencing was performed with immunoSEQ multiplex PCR; in TCRdb, only in-frame clones are kept and a portion is missing. The data contain hundreds of thousands of clones, around 78% of them singletons. J is TRBJ1-1 and V is TRBV7-9, with D tentatively TRBD1 (5 bases). Sequenced sample: memory CD4+ T cells sorted from blood. Subset reported: CD45RA-negative fraction. The origin of this receptor is a woman aged 25-40 years in good health. The CDR3 loop reads CASSFGALSEAFF. The CDR3 DNA reads TGTGCCAGCAGCTTTGGGGCGCTATCGGAAGCTTTCTTT.